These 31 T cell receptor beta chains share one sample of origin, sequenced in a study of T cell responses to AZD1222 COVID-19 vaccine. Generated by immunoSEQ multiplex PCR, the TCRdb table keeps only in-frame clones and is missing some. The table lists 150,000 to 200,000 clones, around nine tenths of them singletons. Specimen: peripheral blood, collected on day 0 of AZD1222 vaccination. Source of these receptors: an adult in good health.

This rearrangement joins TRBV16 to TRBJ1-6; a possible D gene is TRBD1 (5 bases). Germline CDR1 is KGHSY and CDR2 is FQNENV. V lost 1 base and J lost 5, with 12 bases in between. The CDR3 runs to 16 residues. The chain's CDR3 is CASSQFPSRDNSPLHF. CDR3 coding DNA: TGTGCCAGCAGCCAATTCCCTTCCAGGGATAATTCACCCCTCCACTTT.

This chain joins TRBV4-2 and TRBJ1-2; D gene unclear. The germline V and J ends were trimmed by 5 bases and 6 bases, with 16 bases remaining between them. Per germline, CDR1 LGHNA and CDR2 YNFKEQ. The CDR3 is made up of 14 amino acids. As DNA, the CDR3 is TGTGCCAGCAGCTTACGTGGACGTTCCGATGGCTACACCTTC. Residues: CASSLRGRSDGYTF.

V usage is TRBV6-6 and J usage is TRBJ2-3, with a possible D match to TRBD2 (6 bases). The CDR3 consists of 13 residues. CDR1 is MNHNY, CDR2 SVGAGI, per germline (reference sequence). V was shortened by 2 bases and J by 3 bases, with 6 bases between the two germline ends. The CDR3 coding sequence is TGTGCCAGCAGTTACCGGGGGACAGATACGCAGTATTTT. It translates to CASSYRGTDTQYF.

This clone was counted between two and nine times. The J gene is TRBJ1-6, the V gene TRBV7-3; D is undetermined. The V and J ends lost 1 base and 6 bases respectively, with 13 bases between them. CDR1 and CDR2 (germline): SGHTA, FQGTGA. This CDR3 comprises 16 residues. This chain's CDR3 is CASSLRGSLPNSPLHF. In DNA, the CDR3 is TGTGCCAGCAGCTTAAGAGGAAGCCTTCCTAATTCACCCCTCCACTTT.

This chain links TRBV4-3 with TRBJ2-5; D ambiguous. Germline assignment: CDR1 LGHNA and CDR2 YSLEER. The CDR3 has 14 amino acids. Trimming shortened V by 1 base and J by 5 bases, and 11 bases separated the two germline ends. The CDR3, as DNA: TGCGCCAGCAGCCAAGTGGGGTATGGGGAGACCCAGTACTTC. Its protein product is CASSQVGYGETQYF.

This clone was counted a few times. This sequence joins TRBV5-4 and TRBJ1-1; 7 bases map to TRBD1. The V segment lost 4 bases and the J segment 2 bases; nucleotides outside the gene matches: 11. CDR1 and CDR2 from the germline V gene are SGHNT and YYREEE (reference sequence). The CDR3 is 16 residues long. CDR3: CASSRGQSLGNTEAFF. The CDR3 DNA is TGTGCCAGCAGCAGGGGACAGTCCCTGGGAAACACTGAAGCTTTCTTT.

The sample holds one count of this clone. For the CDR3, the DNA is TGTGCCAGCAGCCAGGTGGAAGCGGGGCCCTACGAGCAGTACTTC. Translating it yields CASSQVEAGPYEQYF. This chain joins TRBV5-5 and TRBJ2-7, with 7 bases lining up with TRBD2. This CDR3 has 15 amino acids. The ends lost 4 bases at V and 2 bases at J; junction bases unmatched: 9. The germline V gene encodes CDR1 SGHKS and CDR2 YYEKEE (reference sequence).

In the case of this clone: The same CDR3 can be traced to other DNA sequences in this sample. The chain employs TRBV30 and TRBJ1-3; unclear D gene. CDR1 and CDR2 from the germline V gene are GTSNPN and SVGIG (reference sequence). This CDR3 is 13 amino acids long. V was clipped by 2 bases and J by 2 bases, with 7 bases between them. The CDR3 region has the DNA TGTGCCTGGAGTTCGGGGACTGGAAACACCATATATTTT. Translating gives CAWSSGTGNTIYF.

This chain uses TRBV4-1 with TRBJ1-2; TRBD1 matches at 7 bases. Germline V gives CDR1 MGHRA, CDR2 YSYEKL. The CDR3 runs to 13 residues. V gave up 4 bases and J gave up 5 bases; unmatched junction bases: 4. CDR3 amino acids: CASSLTGLYGYTF. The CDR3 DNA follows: TGCGCCAGCAGCCTGACAGGGCTGTATGGCTACACCTTC.

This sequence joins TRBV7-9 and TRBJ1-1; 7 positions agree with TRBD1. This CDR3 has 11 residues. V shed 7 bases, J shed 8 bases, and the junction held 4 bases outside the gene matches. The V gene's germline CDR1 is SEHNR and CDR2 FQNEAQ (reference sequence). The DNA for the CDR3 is TGTGCCAGCATCAAACAGGGGGAAGCTTTCTTT. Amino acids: CASIKQGEAFF.

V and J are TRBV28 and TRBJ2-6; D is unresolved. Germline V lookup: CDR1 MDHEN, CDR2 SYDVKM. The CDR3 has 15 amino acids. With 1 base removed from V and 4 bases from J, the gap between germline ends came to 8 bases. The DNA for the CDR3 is TGTGCCAGCAGTTTATTGAGTGGCGGGGCCAACGTCCTGACTTTC. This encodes CASSLLSGGANVLTF.

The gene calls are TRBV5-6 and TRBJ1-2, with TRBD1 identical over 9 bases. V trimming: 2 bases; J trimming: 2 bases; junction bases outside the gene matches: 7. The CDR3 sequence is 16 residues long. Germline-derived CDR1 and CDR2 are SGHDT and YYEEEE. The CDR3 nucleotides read TGTGCCAGCAGCTTCCTTACAGGGGGCGGAAACTATGGCTACACCTTC. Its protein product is CASSFLTGGGNYGYTF. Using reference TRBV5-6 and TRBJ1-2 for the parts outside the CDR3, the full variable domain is DAGVTQSPTHLIKTRGQQVTLRCSPKSGHDTVSWYQQALGQGPQFIFQYYEEEERQRGNFPDRFSGHQFPNYSSELNVNALLLGDSALYLCASSFLTGGGNYGYTFGSGTRLTVV.

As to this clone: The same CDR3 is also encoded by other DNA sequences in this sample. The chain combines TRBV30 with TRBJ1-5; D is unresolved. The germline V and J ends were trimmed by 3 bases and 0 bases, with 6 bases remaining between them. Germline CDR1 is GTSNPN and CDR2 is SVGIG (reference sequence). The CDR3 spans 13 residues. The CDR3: CAWSGDSNQPQHF. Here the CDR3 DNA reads TGTGCCTGGAGCGGAGATAGCAATCAGCCCCAGCATTTT.

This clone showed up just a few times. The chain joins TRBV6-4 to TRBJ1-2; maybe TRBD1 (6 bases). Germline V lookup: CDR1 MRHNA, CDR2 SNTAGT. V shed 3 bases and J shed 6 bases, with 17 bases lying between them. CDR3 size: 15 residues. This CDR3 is CASSDSETGSHGYTF. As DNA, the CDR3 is TGTGCCAGCAGTGATTCTGAGACAGGCTCCCATGGCTACACCTTC.

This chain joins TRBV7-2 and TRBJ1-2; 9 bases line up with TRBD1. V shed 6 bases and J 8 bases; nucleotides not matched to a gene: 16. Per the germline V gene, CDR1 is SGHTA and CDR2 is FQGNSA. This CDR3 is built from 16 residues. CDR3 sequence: CASRPYPRDRARGYTF. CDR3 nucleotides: TGTGCCAGCAGACCATACCCCCGGGACAGGGCACGCGGCTACACCTTC.

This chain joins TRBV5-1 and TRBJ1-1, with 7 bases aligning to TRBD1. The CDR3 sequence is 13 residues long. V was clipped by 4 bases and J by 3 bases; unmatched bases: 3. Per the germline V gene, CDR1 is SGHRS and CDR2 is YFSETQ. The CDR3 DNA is TGCGCCAGCAGCGACAGGGTGCACACTGAAGCTTTCTTT. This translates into CASSDRVHTEAFF.

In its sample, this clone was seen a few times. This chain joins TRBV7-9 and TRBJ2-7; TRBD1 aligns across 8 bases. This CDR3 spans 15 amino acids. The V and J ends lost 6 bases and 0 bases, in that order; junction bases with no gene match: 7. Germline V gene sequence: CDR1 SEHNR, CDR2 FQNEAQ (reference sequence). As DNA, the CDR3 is TGTGCCAGCAGGGGGGCGGGACAGGACTCCTACGAGCAGTACTTC. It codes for CASRGAGQDSYEQYF.

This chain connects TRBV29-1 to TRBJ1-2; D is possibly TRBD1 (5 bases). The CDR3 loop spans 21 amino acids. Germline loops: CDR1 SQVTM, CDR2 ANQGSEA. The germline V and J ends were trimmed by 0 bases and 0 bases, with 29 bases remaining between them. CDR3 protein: CSVEDPWTRAGQLSSNYGYTF. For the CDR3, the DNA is TGCAGCGTTGAAGATCCGTGGACTAGGGCAGGGCAGTTATCGTCTAACTATGGCTACACCTTC.

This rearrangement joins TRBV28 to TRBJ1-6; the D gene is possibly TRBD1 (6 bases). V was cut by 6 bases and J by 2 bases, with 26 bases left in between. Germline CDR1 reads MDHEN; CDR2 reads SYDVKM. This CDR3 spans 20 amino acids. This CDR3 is CASRAITLPAGVTYNSPLHF. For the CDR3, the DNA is TGTGCCAGCAGAGCAATAACCCTCCCCGCAGGGGTTACCTATAATTCACCCCTCCACTTT.

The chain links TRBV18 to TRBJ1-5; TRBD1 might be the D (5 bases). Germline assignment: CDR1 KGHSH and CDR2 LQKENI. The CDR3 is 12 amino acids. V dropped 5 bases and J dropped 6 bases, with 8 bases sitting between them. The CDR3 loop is CASSGGSQPQHF. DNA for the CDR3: TGTGCCAGCTCAGGGGGTAGTCAGCCCCAGCATTTT.

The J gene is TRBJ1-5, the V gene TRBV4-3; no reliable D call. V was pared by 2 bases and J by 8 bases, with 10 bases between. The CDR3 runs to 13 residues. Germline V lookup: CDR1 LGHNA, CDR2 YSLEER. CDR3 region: CASSQTLVEPQHF. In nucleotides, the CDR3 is TGCGCCAGCAGCCAAACCCTCGTCGAGCCCCAGCATTTT.

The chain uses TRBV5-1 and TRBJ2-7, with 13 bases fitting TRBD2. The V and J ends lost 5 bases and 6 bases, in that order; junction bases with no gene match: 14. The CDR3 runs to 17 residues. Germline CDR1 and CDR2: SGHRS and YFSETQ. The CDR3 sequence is CASRRGTSGAWDGEQYF. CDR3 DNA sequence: TGCGCCAGCAGGCGCGGGACTAGCGGGGCTTGGGACGGCGAGCAGTACTTC. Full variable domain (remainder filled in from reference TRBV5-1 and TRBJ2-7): KAGVTQTPRYLIKTRGQQVTLSCSPISGHRSVSWYQQTPGQGLQFLFEYFSETQRNKGNFPGRFSGRQFSNSRSEMNVSTLELGDSALYLCASRRGTSGAWDGEQYFGPGTRLTVT.

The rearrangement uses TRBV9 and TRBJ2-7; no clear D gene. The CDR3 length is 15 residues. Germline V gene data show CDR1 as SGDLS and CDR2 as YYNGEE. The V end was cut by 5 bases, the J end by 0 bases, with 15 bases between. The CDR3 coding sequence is TGTGCCAGCAGAAAGAAGTTAACGCCCTCCTACGAGCAGTACTTC. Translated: CASRKKLTPSYEQYF. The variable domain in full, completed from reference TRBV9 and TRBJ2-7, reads DSGVTQTPKHLITATGQRVTLRCSPRSGDLSVYWYQQSLDQGLQFLIQYYNGEERAKGNILERFSAQQFPDLHSELNLSSLELGDSALYFCASRKKLTPSYEQYFGPGTRLTVT.

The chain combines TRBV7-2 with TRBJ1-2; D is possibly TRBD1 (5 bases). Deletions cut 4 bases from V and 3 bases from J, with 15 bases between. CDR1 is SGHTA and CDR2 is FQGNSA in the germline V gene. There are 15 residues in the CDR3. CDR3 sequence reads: CASSSTGRVDYGYTF. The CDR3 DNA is TGTGCCAGCAGCTCCACTGGCAGGGTTGACTATGGCTACACCTTC. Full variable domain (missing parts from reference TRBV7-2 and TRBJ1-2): GAGVSQSPSNKVTEKGKDVELRCDPISGHTALYWYRQSLGQGLEFLIYFQGNSAPDKSGLPSDRFSAERTGGSVSTLTIQRTQQEDSAVYLCASSSTGRVDYGYTFGSGTRLTVV.

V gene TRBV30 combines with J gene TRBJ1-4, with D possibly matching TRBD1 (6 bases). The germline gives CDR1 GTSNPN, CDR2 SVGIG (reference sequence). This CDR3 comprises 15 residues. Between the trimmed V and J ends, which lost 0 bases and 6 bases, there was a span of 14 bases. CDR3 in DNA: TGTGCCTGGAGTGTAGGTGGAGGGGGGTATGAAAAACTGTTTTTT. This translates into CAWSVGGGGYEKLFF.

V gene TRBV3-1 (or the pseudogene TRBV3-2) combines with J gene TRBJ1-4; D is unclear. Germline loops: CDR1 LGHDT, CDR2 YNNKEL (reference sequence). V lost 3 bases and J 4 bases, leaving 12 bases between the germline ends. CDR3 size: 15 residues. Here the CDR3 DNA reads TGTGCCAGCAGCCATAATAGCAGGAGTAATGAAAAACTGTTTTTT. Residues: CASSHNSRSNEKLFF.

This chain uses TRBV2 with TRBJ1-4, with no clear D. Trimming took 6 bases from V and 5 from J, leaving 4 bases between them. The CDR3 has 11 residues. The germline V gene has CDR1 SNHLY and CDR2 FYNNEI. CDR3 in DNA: TGTGCCAGCAGACTCAATGAAAAACTGTTTTTT. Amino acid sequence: CASRLNEKLFF.

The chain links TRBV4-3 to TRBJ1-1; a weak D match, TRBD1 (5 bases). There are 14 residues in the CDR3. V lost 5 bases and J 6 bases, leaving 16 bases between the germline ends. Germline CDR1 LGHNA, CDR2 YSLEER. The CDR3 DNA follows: TGCGCCAGCAGCATTCTCGGGGGTGGATCTGAAGCTTTCTTT. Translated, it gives CASSILGGGSEAFF.

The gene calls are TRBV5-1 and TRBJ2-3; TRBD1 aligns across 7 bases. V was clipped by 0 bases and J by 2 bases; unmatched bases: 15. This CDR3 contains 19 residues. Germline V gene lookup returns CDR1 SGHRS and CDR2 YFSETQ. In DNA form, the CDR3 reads TGCGCCAGCAGCTTGGCCCTTTCACTCGGGACAGCGTACACAGATACGCAGTATTTT. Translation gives CASSLALSLGTAYTDTQYF.

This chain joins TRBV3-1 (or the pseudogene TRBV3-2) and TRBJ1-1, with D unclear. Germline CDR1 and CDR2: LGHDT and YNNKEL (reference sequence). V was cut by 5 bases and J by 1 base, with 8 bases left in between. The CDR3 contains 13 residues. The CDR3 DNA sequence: TGTGCCAGCAGCTATCCCGGGAACACTGAAGCTTTCTTT. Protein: CASSYPGNTEAFF.

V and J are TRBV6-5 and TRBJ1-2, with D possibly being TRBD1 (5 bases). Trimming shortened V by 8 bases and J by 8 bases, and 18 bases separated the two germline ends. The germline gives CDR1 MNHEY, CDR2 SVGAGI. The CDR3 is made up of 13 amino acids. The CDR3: CASRRGGSKGYTF. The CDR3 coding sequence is TGTGCCAGCCGAAGGGGAGGGTCTAAGGGCTACACCTTC.